This T cell receptor (beta chain) came from a study of shared clonotypes between healthy human individuals. Terminally differentiated effector memory CD45RA+ cells were excluded from the naive CD8 cells, which were CD45RO-negative and positively selected for CCR7. All participating donors were Caucasian adults from Nashville, Tennessee. The CDR3 is 16 residues long. The ends lost 3 bases at V and 7 bases at J; junction bases unmatched: 7. Per the germline V gene, CDR1 is LNHDA and CDR2 is SQIVND (reference sequence). Clones were read by immunoSEQ multiplex PCR, and TCRdb kept only the in-frame ones, dropping some. The table lists about 600,000 clones, 95% to 96% of them singletons.

The rearrangement joins TRBV19 to TRBJ2-1; 12 bases are shared with TRBD1. Sequencing was done on a sample of naive CD8+ T cells sorted from blood. The TCR originated in a woman aged 25-40 years in good health. The CDR3 DNA follows: TGTGCCAGTAGTATTGTTTGGGACAGGGGGCCGAATGAGCAGTTCTTC. This gives the protein CASSIVWDRGPNEQFF.